These 24 T cell receptor beta chains share one sample of origin, sequenced in a study of T cells in localized non-small cell lung cancer. The data were produced by immunoSEQ multiplex PCR, yet TCRdb's version contains in-frame clones alone and is incomplete. The sample shows about 21,000 clones, 80% to 90% of them seen only once. The sample was PBMCs, taken before any cancer treatment. The receptors here all came from a man between 35 and 75 years old with stage II squamous cell lung carcinoma.

The chain carries TRBV28 and TRBJ2-3; 8 bases are shared with TRBD2. Germline values: CDR1 MDHEN, CDR2 SYDVKM. The CDR3 consists of 17 residues. Unmatched junction bases numbered 15, after V lost 7 bases and J lost 3 bases. CDR3 in amino acids: CASTKIGGGPWTDTQYF. CDR3 DNA: TGTGCCAGCACCAAAATCGGCGGGGGGCCGTGGACAGATACGCAGTATTTT.

The V call is TRBV9, the J call TRBJ1-4, with D perhaps TRBD1 (6 bases). The CDR3 is 16 amino acids. Germline V CDR1 and CDR2: SGDLS, YYNGEE. V lost 0 bases and J lost 0, with 9 bases in between. The CDR3 DNA is TGTGCCAGCAGCGTAGAGGGGGGTGCAACTAATGAAAAACTGTTTTTT. This encodes CASSVEGGATNEKLFF.

The chain employs TRBV7-2 and TRBJ2-7, with 9 bases that match TRBD1. The CDR3 spans 15 residues. Trimming at V came to 4 bases and at J to 5 bases, leaving 9 bases not matched to a gene. Germline loops: CDR1 SGHTA, CDR2 FQGNSA. The CDR3 DNA is TGTGCCAGCAGCTACCCGGACAGGGGTTCCCACGAGCAGTACTTC. Protein product: CASSYPDRGSHEQYF.

The chain employs TRBV7-9 and TRBJ2-5, with a tentative D call TRBD1 (6 bases). Germline CDR1 SEHNR, CDR2 FQNEAQ (reference sequence). V lost 5 bases, J lost 1 base, and 17 bases lay in between. The CDR3 is made up of 16 amino acids. The CDR3 bases are TGTGCCAGCAGCCCGGACAGCCTTCTTACCCAAGAGACCCAGTACTTC. This encodes CASSPDSLLTQETQYF.

J is TRBJ2-2 and V is TRBV10-3; maybe TRBD2 (6 bases). The CDR3 contains 16 residues. Germline CDR1 ENHRY, CDR2 SYGVKD. Here the CDR3 reads CASQESAGANTGELFF. The CDR3 nucleotides are TGTGCTTCTCAAGAGTCAGCGGGCGCGAACACCGGGGAGCTGTTTTTT.

The V gene is TRBV2, the J gene TRBJ2-5; no firm D call. The ends were cut back, 8 bases at V and 0 bases at J, with 13 bases in the middle. The CDR3 is 14 amino acids. Germline CDR1 SNHLY, CDR2 FYNNEI. In DNA form, the CDR3 reads TGTGCCAGCGAGGATCCCCGGTACCAAGAGACCCAGTACTTC. Amino acid sequence: CASEDPRYQETQYF.

The rearrangement uses TRBV6-5 and TRBJ2-7, with 7 bases that match TRBD1. The CDR3 is 15 amino acids. V shed 2 bases and J 3 bases; nucleotides not matched to a gene: 7. The germline CDR1 and CDR2 sequences are MNHEY and SVGAGI. The CDR3 coding sequence is TGTGCCAGCAGTTACGGAGACTCAGGGGGCTACGAGCAGTACTTC. Translating it yields CASSYGDSGGYEQYF.

The chain carries TRBV2 and TRBJ2-2; TRBD1 agrees at 7 bases. The CDR3 spans 14 residues. Germline values: CDR1 SNHLY, CDR2 FYNNEI. Unmatched junction bases numbered 7, after V lost 8 bases and J lost 4 bases. The CDR3 nucleotides read TGTGCCAGCCGCACAGGGGCGGGCACCGGGGAGCTGTTTTTT. Protein product: CASRTGAGTGELFF. Supplemented by reference TRBV2 and TRBJ2-2, the full variable domain reads EPEVTQTPSHQVTQMGQEVILRCVPISNHLYFYWYRQILGQKVEFLVSFYNNEISEKSEIFDDQFSVERPDGSNFTLKIRSTKLEDSAMYFCASRTGAGTGELFFGEGSRLTVL.

V gene TRBV6-5 combines with J gene TRBJ2-7; TRBD1 is a possible D gene (5 bases). The germline V gene has CDR1 MNHEY and CDR2 SVGAGI. This CDR3 region has 13 residues. Trimming shortened V by 8 bases and J by 3 bases, and 14 bases separated the two germline ends. The CDR3: CASGAGWVYEQYF. CDR3 sequence (DNA): TGTGCCAGCGGGGCAGGGTGGGTCTACGAGCAGTACTTC.

V and J are TRBV10-3 and TRBJ1-2, with TRBD1 matching 8 bases. Trimming removed 4 bases from V and 0 bases from J; junction bases left unmatched: 13. The CDR3 is 18 amino acids. Germline V gene sequence: CDR1 ENHRY, CDR2 SYGVKD. The DNA for the CDR3 is TGTGCCATCAGTGGTCCCGGGACAGGAGTTCTACCTAACTATGGCTACACCTTC. Translated: CAISGPGTGVLPNYGYTF.

The genes are TRBV10-1 and TRBJ1-1; the D gene is possibly TRBD1 (6 bases). V was trimmed by 6 bases and J by 2 bases, leaving 16 bases between them. The length of the CDR3 is 15 residues. Germline CDR1 and CDR2: WNHNN and SYGVQD (reference sequence). In nucleotides, the CDR3 is TGCGCCAGCAGCCTTGGGGGCCCCGGAAACACTGAAGCTTTCTTT. It translates to CASSLGGPGNTEAFF.

J is TRBJ2-1 and V is TRBV9; the D is unclear. CDR1 and CDR2 from the germline V gene are SGDLS and YYNGEE. Between the trimmed V and J ends, which lost 0 bases and 0 bases, there was a span of 10 bases. This CDR3 region has 16 residues. CDR3 nucleotides: TGTGCCAGCAGCGTAGGGTCTATTAGCTCCTACAATGAGCAGTTCTTC. Translation: CASSVGSISSYNEQFF.

V usage is TRBV5-1 and J usage is TRBJ2-3, with D unresolved. V lost 7 bases and J lost 1, with 10 bases in between. Germline V CDR1 and CDR2: SGHRS, YFSETQ. There are 13 residues in the CDR3. The DNA for the CDR3 is TGCGCCAGCCGCCCGGCGGGCACAGATACGCAGTATTTT. Translated: CASRPAGTDTQYF. The entire variable domain, with the rest obtained from reference TRBV5-1 and TRBJ2-3, is as follows: KAGVTQTPRYLIKTRGQQVTLSCSPISGHRSVSWYQQTPGQGLQFLFEYFSETQRNKGNFPGRFSGRQFSNSRSEMNVSTLELGDSALYLCASRPAGTDTQYFGPGTRLTVL.

This chain connects TRBV10-3 to TRBJ2-7, with D possibly TRBD2 on 6 matching bases. Looked up from germline, CDR1 is ENHRY and CDR2 is SYGVKD. The germline V and J ends were trimmed by 4 bases and 8 bases, with 15 bases remaining between them. The CDR3 runs to 13 residues. CDR3 in DNA: TGTGCCATCAGTGGGGGCGGGGTGGGACAGCAGTACTTC. Translating it yields CAISGGGVGQQYF.

V gene TRBV11-1 combines with J gene TRBJ2-7; 10 bases fit TRBD1. There are 15 residues in the CDR3. J was trimmed by 2 bases and V by 8 bases; bases with no gene match: 9. Germline assignment: CDR1 SGHAT and CDR2 FQDESV (reference sequence). The CDR3 DNA follows: TGTGCCAGCCCAACCAGGGACAGGGGAACCTACGAGCAGTACTTC. Encoded protein: CASPTRDRGTYEQYF.

This clone was found a few times. The chain joins TRBV9 to TRBJ1-2, with D maybe TRBD1 (6 bases). The V gene lost 0 bases and the J gene lost 2 bases, with 11 bases spanning the gap. The CDR3 spans 15 residues. Germline V gene data show CDR1 as SGDLS and CDR2 as YYNGEE. In DNA, the CDR3 is TGTGCCAGCAGCGTAGACCCGGGGGCCAACTATGGCTACACCTTC. Protein: CASSVDPGANYGYTF.

The genes are TRBV7-6 and TRBJ2-1; 10 nucleotides match TRBD2. CDR1 is SGHVS, CDR2 FNYEAQ, per germline. Losses at the gene ends were 6 bases for V and 7 bases for J; bases not matched to a gene: 6. The CDR3 is 14 residues long. CDR3 DNA: TGTGCCAGCAGGCCTAGCGGGAGTCTAAATGAGCAGTTCTTC. It encodes CASRPSGSLNEQFF.

The chain has TRBV25-1 and TRBJ1-4; D not resolved. Trimming took off 3 bases at V and 4 bases at J, with 15 bases between the two ends. This CDR3 region has 16 residues. CDR1 MGHDK and CDR2 SYGVNS come from the germline V gene. The CDR3 DNA sequence: TGTGCCAGCAGTGATGGGTCCTCCGGACTTAATGAAAAACTGTTTTTT. It is translated as CASSDGSSGLNEKLFF.

The genes are TRBV14 and TRBJ2-7, with 10 nucleotides matching TRBD2. Per the germline V gene, CDR1 is SGHDN and CDR2 is FVKESK. V dropped 4 bases and J dropped 0; count of bases not matched to a gene: 3. The CDR3 runs 15 residues. CDR3 bases: TGTGCCAGCAGCCCCCGACTAGCGGGCTCCTACGAGCAGTACTTC. This gives the protein CASSPRLAGSYEQYF.

This chain joins TRBV6-5 and TRBJ1-2; tentatively, D is TRBD1 (5 bases). The CDR3 sequence is 13 residues long. From germline, CDR1 is MNHEY and CDR2 SVGAGI. Trimming cost V 2 bases and J 4 bases, with 8 bases left between them. CDR3 amino acids: CASSYGGLYGYTF. The DNA for the CDR3 is TGTGCCAGCAGTTACGGGGGACTCTATGGCTACACCTTC.

CDR3 DNA: TGTGCCAGCAGCTTGGAGGATAGCTCCTACAATGAGCAGTTCTTC. Protein: CASSLEDSSYNEQFF. The V and J genes are TRBV5-4 and TRBJ2-1; no clear D gene. V gave up 0 bases and J gave up 0 bases, with 7 bases separating them. CDR3 length: 15 residues. Germline values: CDR1 SGHNT, CDR2 YYREEE (reference sequence).

This chain connects TRBV13 to TRBJ1-1, with 8 positions matching TRBD1. With 5 bases clipped from V and 11 bases from J, the junction kept 16 bases outside the gene matches. In germline, CDR1 is PRHDT, CDR2 FYEKMQ (reference sequence). This CDR3 spans 15 amino acids. In nucleotides, the CDR3 is TGTGCCAGCAGCACGTCGACAGGGGCTACGTCGGGGGCTTTCTTT. This sequence encodes CASSTSTGATSGAFF.

This chain connects TRBV14 to TRBJ2-7; 8 positions agree with TRBD2. Trimming took 0 bases from V and 4 from J; bases not matched to a gene: 8. The CDR3 is 16 amino acids. Germline-derived CDR1 and CDR2 are SGHDN and FVKESK. The CDR3 sequence is CASSQDNSAGVYEQYF. Written as DNA, the CDR3 is TGTGCCAGCAGCCAAGATAACTCAGCGGGAGTTTACGAGCAGTACTTC.

This clone was seen only once. The chain combines TRBV5-5 with TRBJ1-6, with D possibly TRBD1 on 6 matching bases. CDR3 length: 17 amino acids. CDR1 and CDR2 (germline): SGHKS, YYEKEE (reference sequence). V lost 4 bases to trimming and J lost 8 bases, with 22 bases between them. CDR3 nucleotide sequence: TGTGCCAGCAGCCGACCGACAGGAGTTTGGTCGGATTCACCCCTCCACTTT. Translation gives CASSRPTGVWSDSPLHF.